This record looks at one T cell receptor beta chain sequence and its context. Its antigen remains unknown. This may be a read error: a much more frequent sequence differs by one nucleotide. The data are from a study of blood T cells in healthy people across ages. Together with a sample-barcoded 5' primer, a J-beta primer mix was included in a second PCR lasting roughly 6 to 12 cycles. TCRdb reprocessed the 5' RACE reads via MiXCR and lists one record per CDR3 protein. The sample holds 580,000 or so distinct CDR3 sequences, around half seen once. In germline, CDR1 is MNHEY, CDR2 SVGAGI. The CDR3 has 17 residues. The trim removed 3 bases at V and 11 bases at J, leaving 18 bases unmatched. General observations from the study: The recorded TCR beta diversity per million T cells decreased in a roughly linear manner with age. Whereas aged donors had fewer naive CD4+ cells, long-lived donors had more of them and higher diversity.

The receptor was isolated from a man aged 80 or over in good health. V is TRBV6-5 and J is TRBJ2-5, with 10 bases fitting TRBD2. Specimen: blood. The CDR3 reads CASSYSGLADPYNEQYF. The CDR3 DNA is TGTGCCAGCAGTTATTCCGGACTAGCGGATCCCTACAATGAGCAGTACTTC.